One sample yielded the 23 T cell receptor delta chains listed below, sequenced in a study of Vδ1+ human thymocytes. Study outcomes and limitations: In the thymus, TRG and TRD repertoires looked highly polyclonal with Gaussian CDR3 lengths.

Sequences come from RNA converted to cDNA by reverse transcription. Pooled V-gene forward primers with one constant-region reverse primer generated the CDR3 amplicons by multiplex PCR. TCRdb re-called clones from the multiplex PCR reads using CATT. Among around 60,000 delta-chain clones, approximately 16% were seen once, and the ten largest hold about 0.4%. Antigens of these TCRs are unknown. The specimen sequenced was Vdelta1+ gamma-delta thymocytes from the thymus. The sample's subset: FACS-sorted CD3+ TCRalphabeta- TCRVdelta1+ TCRVdelta2- thymocytes. These receptors all stem from a girl under three years old who had congenital heart surgery.

This rearrangement joins TRDV1 to TRDJ1, with TRDD3 matching over 10 bases. This CDR3 has 20 amino acids. Germline CDR1 is TSWWSYY and CDR2 is QGS. The trim removed 2 bases at V and 3 bases at J, leaving 18 bases unmatched. The chain's CDR3 is CALGEGLPTPYWGIPDKLIF. The CDR3, as DNA: TGTGCTCTTGGGGAAGGTCTTCCTACGCCGTACTGGGGGATCCCCGATAAACTCATCTTT.

This clone appeared a few times. The chain couples TRDV1 to TRDJ1; 8 bases are a match to TRDD3. Germline V gene data show CDR1 as TSWWSYY and CDR2 as QGS. Trimming at V came to 5 bases and at J to 3 bases, leaving 20 bases not matched to a gene. The CDR3 extends over 19 amino acids. CDR3 region: CALGYSRGTGGSGADKLIF. Here the CDR3 DNA reads TGTGCTCTTGGGTACTCTAGGGGTACTGGGGGCTCCGGAGCCGATAAACTCATCTTT.

This clone was seen a few times. This chain links TRDV2 with TRDJ3, with 11 bases identical to TRDD3. The CDR3 length is 19 residues. The V gene end was trimmed by 5 bases and the J gene end by 2 bases; junction bases not matched to a gene: 10. Germline CDR1 is GEAIGNYY and CDR2 is EKD. CDR3 loop: CACVVLGDMDAWDTRQMFF. The CDR3 DNA follows: TGTGCCTGTGTCGTACTGGGGGATATGGATGCCTGGGACACCCGACAGATGTTTTTC.

This clone has more than one count but fewer than ten. This chain uses TRDV1 with TRDJ1; D possibly corresponds to TRDD3 (5 bases). Germline lookup yields CDR1 TSWWSYY and CDR2 QGS. This CDR3 has 15 amino acids. The V gene lost 7 bases and the J gene lost 3 bases, with 18 bases spanning the gap. CDR3 nucleotides: TGTGCTCTTGTTCGATACCGGTGGGGAGCCGATAAACTCATCTTT. Amino acid sequence: CALVRYRWGADKLIF.

Regarding this clone: The junction does not match germline at one end; this may be a read error. Other DNA sequences from this sample encode an identical CDR3 as well. The chain uses TRDV1 and TRDJ1, with TRDD3 matching 10 bases. This CDR3 has 23 amino acids. Looked up from germline, CDR1 is TSWWSYY and CDR2 is QGS. DNA for the CDR3: TGTGCTCTTGGGGAAGGAGGCTTCCCTGCGCGTACTTGGGGGATACCGTACACCGATAAACTCATATTT. Its protein is CALGEGGFPARTWGIPYTDKLIF.

The V and J genes are TRDV1 and TRDJ1; D is uncertain. CDR1 and CDR2 from the germline V gene are TSWWSYY and QGS. The ends were cut back, 4 bases at V and 5 bases at J, with 17 bases in the middle. The CDR3 loop spans 15 amino acids. This chain's CDR3 is CALGAPRLRRDKLIF. For the CDR3, the DNA is TGTGCTCTTGGGGCCCCTCGACTACGGAGGGATAAACTCATCTTT.

The chain uses TRDV1 and TRDJ1; D remains ambiguous. Per the germline V gene, CDR1 is TSWWSYY and CDR2 is QGS. The CDR3 runs to 22 residues. V shed 1 base and J shed 0 bases, with 30 bases lying between them. CDR3 loop: CALGERSHEGCTHIFYTDKLIF. The CDR3 DNA reads as TGTGCTCTTGGGGAACGATCCCACGAGGGCTGCACACACATCTTCTACACCGATAAACTCATCTTT.

In this sample, this clone turned up a few times. The genes are TRDV1 and TRDJ1; 11 nucleotides align to TRDD3. Germline CDR1 and CDR2: TSWWSYY and QGS. This CDR3 is 20 amino acids long. V lost 2 bases and J lost 0; bases outside the gene matches: 14. The CDR3, as DNA: TGTGCTCTTGGGGAAGAGGATCTGGGGGATACAAGCCTGTACACCGATAAACTCATCTTT. Translating it yields CALGEEDLGDTSLYTDKLIF.

The rearrangement links TRDV1 to TRDJ1; 11 nucleotides agree with TRDD3. This CDR3 region has 19 residues. Unmatched junction bases numbered 11, after V lost 0 bases and J lost 2 bases. Germline V CDR1 and CDR2: TSWWSYY, QGS. CDR3 loop: CALGELAVLGDTETDKLIF. Written as DNA, the CDR3 is TGTGCTCTTGGGGAACTAGCGGTCCTGGGGGATACAGAGACCGATAAACTCATCTTT.

A word on this clone: This could be a read error, since a much larger clone is one nucleotide away. The rearrangement joins TRAV29/DV5 to TRDJ1; D remains unclear. V lost 0 bases to trimming and J lost 12 bases, with 12 bases between them. Germline V gene lookup returns CDR1 NSMFDY and CDR2 ISSIKDK. CDR3 length equals 11 residues. DNA of the CDR3: TGTGCAGCAAGCGCTACCTATTCGTTCATCTTT. Translation: CAASATYSFIF. Filled out from reference TRAV29/DV5 and TRDJ1, the complete variable domain reads DQQVKQNSPSLSVQEGRISILNCDYTNSMFDYFLWYKKYPAEGPTFLISISSIKDKNEDGRFTVFLNKSAKHLSLHIVPSQPGDSAVYFCAASATYSFIFGKGTRVTVEP.

V usage is TRDV1 and J usage is TRDJ1; D is uncertain. The germline V gene has CDR1 TSWWSYY and CDR2 QGS. The CDR3 is made up of 19 amino acids. V lost 0 bases and J 0 bases, leaving 20 bases between the germline ends. In DNA, the CDR3 is TGTGCTCTTGGGGAACTAGGTACGCGAATCCGTCCGTACACCGATAAACTCATCTTT. Encoded protein: CALGELGTRIRPYTDKLIF.

This clone has ten or more counts. The chain has TRDV2 and TRDJ1, with 10 bases lining up with TRDD3. Germline V gene data show CDR1 as GEAIGNYY and CDR2 as EKD. V gave up 0 bases and J gave up 5 bases; unmatched junction bases: 5. The CDR3 extends over 15 amino acids. CDR3 sequence: CACDTGNWGMDKLIF. In nucleotides, the CDR3 is TGTGCCTGTGACACCGGGAACTGGGGGATGGATAAACTCATCTTT.

This chain joins TRDV1 and TRDJ1; TRDD3 is a possible D gene (5 bases). The V and J ends lost 2 bases and 3 bases respectively, with 25 bases between them. This CDR3 comprises 19 residues. CDR1 is TSWWSYY and CDR2 is QGS in the germline V gene. The CDR3 is CALGETSTGVYWSADKLIF. CDR3 sequence (DNA): TGTGCTCTTGGGGAAACCTCCACTGGTGTGTACTGGTCTGCCGATAAACTCATCTTT.

The chain carries TRDV1 and TRDJ1; 8 bases are shared with TRDD2. Germline V gene sequence: CDR1 TSWWSYY, CDR2 QGS. The V and J ends lost 2 bases and 10 bases, in that order; junction bases with no gene match: 27. The CDR3 has 20 amino acids. Here the CDR3 reads CALGEGSLTSYVKGGWRLIF. In nucleotides, the CDR3 is TGTGCTCTTGGGGAAGGGTCGCTAACTTCCTACGTCAAAGGAGGCTGGAGACTCATCTTT.

Only a few counts were recorded for this clone. The V gene is TRAV29/DV5, the J gene TRDJ1; 12 bases map to TRDD3. V shed 1 base and J 8 bases; nucleotides not matched to a gene: 18. This CDR3 has 18 amino acids. CDR1 is NSMFDY, CDR2 ISSIKDK, per germline. The CDR3: CAASPTGGYFMCWPKLIF. For the CDR3, the DNA is TGTGCAGCAAGCCCTACTGGGGGATACTTTATGTGCTGGCCGAAACTCATCTTT.

A word on this clone: The junction departs from germline at one end; a sequencing error may be responsible. Other DNA sequences in the sample encode the same CDR3. The V gene is TRAV29/DV5, the J gene TRDJ1; 13 nucleotides match TRDD3. CDR1 and CDR2 (germline): NSMFDY, ISSIKDK. This CDR3 is built from 23 residues. Here the CDR3 reads CAARMITSRTGGYARPYTDKLIF. The CDR3 region has the DNA TGTGCAGCAAGGATGATCACGTCTCGTACTGGGGGATACGCTCGCCCGTACACTGATAAACTCATCTTT.

Only a few counts were recorded for this clone. The gene calls are TRDV1 and TRDJ1; D possibly corresponds to TRDD3 (6 bases). This CDR3 contains 15 residues. CDR1 is TSWWSYY and CDR2 is QGS in the germline V gene. The V gene lost 1 base and the J gene lost 6 bases, with 15 bases spanning the gap. The CDR3 coding sequence is TGTGCTCTTGGGGAACGTCCTGGGGCTACTTATAAACTCATCTTT. Translation: CALGERPGATYKLIF.

The chain employs TRDV1 and TRDJ1, with 10 bases fitting TRDD3. From germline, CDR1 is TSWWSYY and CDR2 QGS. V was clipped by 0 bases and J by 0 bases; unmatched bases: 19. The length of the CDR3 is 22 residues. The CDR3 spells CALGELSSGLTGGLNNTDKLIF. CDR3 nucleotides: TGTGCTCTTGGGGAACTGTCATCTGGCCTTACTGGGGGATTAAATAACACCGATAAACTCATCTTT.

Remarks on this clone: This sequence may be a read error, since a much larger clone differs from it by one base. The V and J genes are TRDV2 and TRDJ1, with 13 nucleotides matching TRDD3. The CDR3 has 22 amino acids. Germline V gene data show CDR1 as GEAIGNYY and CDR2 as EKD. V gave up 1 base and J gave up 1 base; unmatched junction bases: 20. CDR3 coding DNA: TGTGCCTGTGACACTCCTTACGAACCCCCACTGGGGGATACGACGGTCACCGATAAACTCATCTTT. It is translated as CACDTPYEPPLGDTTVTDKLIF.

Details on this clone: At one end the junction does not follow the germline gene, possibly because of a read error. This chain joins TRDV1 and TRDJ1; TRDD3 matches 12 bases. The CDR3 runs to 20 residues. From germline, CDR1 is TSWWSYY and CDR2 QGS. In DNA form, the CDR3 reads TGCGCTCTTAAGGTTCCTACAGGTCTTACTGGGGGATACCAGGGCGATAAACTCATCTTT. Residues: CALKVPTGLTGGYQGDKLIF.

This chain links TRDV1 with TRDJ1, with D possibly being TRDD3 (5 bases). This CDR3 spans 17 amino acids. Germline-derived CDR1 and CDR2 are TSWWSYY and QGS. Between the trimmed V and J ends, which lost 1 base and 0 bases, there was a span of 15 bases. The CDR3 DNA follows: TGTGCTCTTGGGGAACCCCGGGGACCCACGTACACCGATAAACTCATCTTT. Translating it yields CALGEPRGPTYTDKLIF.

The genes are TRDV1 and TRDJ1; 8 bases agree with TRDD3. V lost 3 bases to trimming and J lost 0 bases; unmatched junction nucleotides: 27. The CDR3 consists of 23 residues. Germline CDR1 and CDR2: TSWWSYY and QGS. As DNA, the CDR3 is TGTGCTCTTGGGGATACACATTCCCCAAAGACCTGGGGGACACCCCGGTACACCGATAAACTCATCTTT. It yields the protein CALGDTHSPKTWGTPRYTDKLIF.

This chain links TRDV1 with TRDJ1; TRDD3 matches 7 bases. Germline V gene lookup returns CDR1 TSWWSYY and CDR2 QGS. The CDR3 runs to 19 residues. V lost 2 bases to trimming and J lost 9 bases; unmatched junction nucleotides: 24. CDR3: CALGEKFWPFRTGDKELIF. The CDR3, as DNA: TGTGCTCTTGGGGAAAAATTCTGGCCTTTCCGTACTGGGGATAAAGAACTCATCTTT.